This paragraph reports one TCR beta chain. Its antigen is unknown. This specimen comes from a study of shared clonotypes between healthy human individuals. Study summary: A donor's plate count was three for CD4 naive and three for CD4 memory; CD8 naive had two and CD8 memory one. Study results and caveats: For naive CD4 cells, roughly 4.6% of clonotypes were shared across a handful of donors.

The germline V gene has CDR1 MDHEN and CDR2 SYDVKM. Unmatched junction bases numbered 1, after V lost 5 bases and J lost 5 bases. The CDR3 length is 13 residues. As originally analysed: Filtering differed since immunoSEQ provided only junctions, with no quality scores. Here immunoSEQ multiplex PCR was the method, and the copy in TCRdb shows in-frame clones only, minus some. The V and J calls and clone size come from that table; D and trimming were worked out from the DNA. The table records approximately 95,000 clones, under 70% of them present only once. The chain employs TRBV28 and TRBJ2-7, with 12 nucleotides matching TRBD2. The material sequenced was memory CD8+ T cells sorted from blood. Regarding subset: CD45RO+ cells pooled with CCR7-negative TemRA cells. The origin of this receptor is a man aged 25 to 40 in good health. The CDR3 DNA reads TGTGCCAGCAGTCGACTAGCGGGAGACGAGCAGTACTTC. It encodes CASSRLAGDEQYF.